The clone carrying this T cell receptor (beta chain) is a singleton in its sample. The antigen is undetermined. Generated by immunoSEQ multiplex PCR, the TCRdb table keeps only in-frame clones and is missing some. The table lists 140,000 or so clones, approximately 91% of them singletons. The CDR3 runs to 14 residues. J lost 2 bases, V lost 6 bases, and 3 bases had no gene match. Looked up from germline, CDR1 is MNHNY and CDR2 is SVGAGI (reference sequence). The data belong to a study of CD4+ T cells in melanoma. Study results and limitations: Reportedly, melanoma neoantigen-specific CD4+ T cells showed varied differentiation states. CD8+ T cell, macrophage and B cell function reportedly correlated with neoantigen-specific CD4+ T cells.

This TCR came from a human donor with melanoma. The V call is TRBV6-6, the J call TRBJ1-3, with 8 bases fitting TRBD1. CDR3 loop: CASSTGGPGNTIYF. Here the CDR3 DNA reads TGTGCCAGCAGCACAGGGGGGCCTGGAAACACCATATATTTT.